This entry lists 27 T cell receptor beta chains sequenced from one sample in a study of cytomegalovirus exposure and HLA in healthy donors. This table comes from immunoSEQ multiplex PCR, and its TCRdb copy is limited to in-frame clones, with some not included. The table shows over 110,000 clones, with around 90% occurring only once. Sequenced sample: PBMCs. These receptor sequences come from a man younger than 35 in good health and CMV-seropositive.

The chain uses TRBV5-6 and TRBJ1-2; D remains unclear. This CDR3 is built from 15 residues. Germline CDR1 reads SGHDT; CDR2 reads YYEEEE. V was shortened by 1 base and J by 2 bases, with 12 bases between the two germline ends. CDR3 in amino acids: CASSLSLTENYGYTF. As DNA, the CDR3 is TGTGCCAGCAGCTTGTCCTTGACGGAGAACTATGGCTACACCTTC.

In DNA form, the CDR3 reads TGTGCCACCCCGGAGGCAGATACGCAGTATTTT. As protein: CATPEADTQYF. V usage is TRBV7-9 and J usage is TRBJ2-3; tentative D call: TRBD2 (5 bases). The V end lost 10 bases, the J end lost 4 bases, and 9 bases lay between the germline ends. The CDR3 runs 11 residues. Germline V CDR1 and CDR2: SEHNR, FQNEAQ (reference sequence).

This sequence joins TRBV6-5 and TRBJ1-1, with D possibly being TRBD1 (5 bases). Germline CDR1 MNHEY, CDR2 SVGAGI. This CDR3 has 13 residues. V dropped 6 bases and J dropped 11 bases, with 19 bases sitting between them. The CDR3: CASSPYGGAGAFF. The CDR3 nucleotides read TGTGCCAGCAGCCCGTACGGAGGGGCTGGGGCTTTCTTT.

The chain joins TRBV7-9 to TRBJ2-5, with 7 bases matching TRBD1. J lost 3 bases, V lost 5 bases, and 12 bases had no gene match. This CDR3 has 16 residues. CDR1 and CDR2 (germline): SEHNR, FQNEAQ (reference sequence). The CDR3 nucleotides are TGTGCCAGCAGCCCAAGCCCGGGACAGAGAAAAGAGACCCAGTACTTC. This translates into CASSPSPGQRKETQYF.

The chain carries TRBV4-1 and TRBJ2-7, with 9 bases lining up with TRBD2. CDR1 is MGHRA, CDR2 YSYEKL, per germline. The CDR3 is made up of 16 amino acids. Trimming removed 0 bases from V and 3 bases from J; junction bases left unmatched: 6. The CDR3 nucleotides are TGCGCCAGCAGCCAAGATAACGCGGGAGGGAGCTACGAGCAGTACTTC. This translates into CASSQDNAGGSYEQYF.

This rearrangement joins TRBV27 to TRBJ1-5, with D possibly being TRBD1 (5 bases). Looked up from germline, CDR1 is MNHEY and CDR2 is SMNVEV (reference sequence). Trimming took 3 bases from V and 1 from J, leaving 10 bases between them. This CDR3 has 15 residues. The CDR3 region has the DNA TGTGCCAGCAGTTTCTCCAGGGCGAGCAATCAGCCCCAGCATTTT. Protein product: CASSFSRASNQPQHF.

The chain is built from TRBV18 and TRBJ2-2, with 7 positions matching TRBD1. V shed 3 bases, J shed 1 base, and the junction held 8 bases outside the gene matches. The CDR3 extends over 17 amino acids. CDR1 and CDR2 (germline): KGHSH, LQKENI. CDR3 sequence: CASSPLAGTVNTGELFF. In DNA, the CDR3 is TGTGCCAGCTCACCTTTAGCCGGGACAGTGAACACCGGGGAGCTGTTTTTT.

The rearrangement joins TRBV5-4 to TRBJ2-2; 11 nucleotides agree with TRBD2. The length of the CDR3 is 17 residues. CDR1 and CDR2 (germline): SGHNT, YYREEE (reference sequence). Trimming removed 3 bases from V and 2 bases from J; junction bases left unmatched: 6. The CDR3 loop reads CASSSLAGGPNTGELFF. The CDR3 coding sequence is TGTGCCAGCAGCTCCTTAGCGGGGGGGCCTAACACCGGGGAGCTGTTTTTT.

CDR3: CATSRLAGGPLQETQYF. CDR3 bases: TGTGCCACCAGCAGACTAGCGGGGGGCCCGCTCCAAGAGACCCAGTACTTC. The rearrangement joins TRBV15 to TRBJ2-5; the match to TRBD2 covers 11 bases. The germline V gene encodes CDR1 LNHNV and CDR2 YYDKDF (reference sequence). Losses at the gene ends were 2 bases for V and 1 base for J; bases not matched to a gene: 6. CDR3 length equals 17 residues.

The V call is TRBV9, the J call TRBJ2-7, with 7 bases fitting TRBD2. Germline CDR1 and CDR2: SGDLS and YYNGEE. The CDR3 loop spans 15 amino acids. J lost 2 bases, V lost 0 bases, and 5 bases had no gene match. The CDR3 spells CASSVAAGTTYEQYF. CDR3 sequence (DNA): TGTGCCAGCAGCGTAGCGGCAGGGACTACCTACGAGCAGTACTTC.

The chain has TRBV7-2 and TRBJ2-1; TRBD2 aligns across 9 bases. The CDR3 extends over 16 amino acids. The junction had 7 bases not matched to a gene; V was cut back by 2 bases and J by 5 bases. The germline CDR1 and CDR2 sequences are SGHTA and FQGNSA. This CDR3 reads CASSLTVSSGDNEQFF. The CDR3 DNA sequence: TGTGCCAGCAGCTTAACAGTTTCTAGCGGGGACAATGAGCAGTTCTTC.

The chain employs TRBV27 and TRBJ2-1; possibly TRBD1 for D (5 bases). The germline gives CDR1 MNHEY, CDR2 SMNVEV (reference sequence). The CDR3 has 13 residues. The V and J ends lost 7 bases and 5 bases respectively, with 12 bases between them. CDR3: CASKGHPDNEQFF. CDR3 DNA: TGTGCCAGCAAAGGACACCCAGACAATGAGCAGTTCTTC.

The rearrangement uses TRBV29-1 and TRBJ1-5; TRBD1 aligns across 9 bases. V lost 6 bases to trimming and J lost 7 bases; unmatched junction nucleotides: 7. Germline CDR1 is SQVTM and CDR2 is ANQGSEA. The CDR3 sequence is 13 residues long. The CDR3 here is CSVRTGEGQPQHF. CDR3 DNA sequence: TGCAGCGTGCGGACAGGGGAAGGGCAGCCCCAGCATTTT.

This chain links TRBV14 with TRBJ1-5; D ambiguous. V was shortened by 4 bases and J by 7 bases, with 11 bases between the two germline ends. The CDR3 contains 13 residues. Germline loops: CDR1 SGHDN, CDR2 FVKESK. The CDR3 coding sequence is TGTGCCAGCAGCCGAGGGCCTGGGCAGCCCCAGCATTTT. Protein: CASSRGPGQPQHF.

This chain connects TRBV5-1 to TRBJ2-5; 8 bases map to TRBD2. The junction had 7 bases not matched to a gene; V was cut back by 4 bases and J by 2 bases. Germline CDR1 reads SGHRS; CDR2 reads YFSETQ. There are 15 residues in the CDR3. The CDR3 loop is CASSRAGELQETQYF. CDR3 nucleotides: TGCGCCAGCAGCAGAGCGGGAGAGTTACAAGAGACCCAGTACTTC.

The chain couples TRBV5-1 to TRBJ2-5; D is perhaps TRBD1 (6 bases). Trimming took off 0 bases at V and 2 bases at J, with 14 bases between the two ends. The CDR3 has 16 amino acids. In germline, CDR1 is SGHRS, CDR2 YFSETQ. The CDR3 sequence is CASSLAGVGKQETQYF. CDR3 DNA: TGCGCCAGCAGCTTGGCAGGGGTCGGAAAACAAGAGACCCAGTACTTC.

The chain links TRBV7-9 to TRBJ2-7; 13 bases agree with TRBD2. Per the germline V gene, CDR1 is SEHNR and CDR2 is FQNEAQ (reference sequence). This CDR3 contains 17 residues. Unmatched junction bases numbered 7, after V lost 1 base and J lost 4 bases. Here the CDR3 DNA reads TGTGCCAGCAGCTTAGAGGAGACTAGCGGGAGGTCGTACGAGCAGTACTTC. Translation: CASSLEETSGRSYEQYF.

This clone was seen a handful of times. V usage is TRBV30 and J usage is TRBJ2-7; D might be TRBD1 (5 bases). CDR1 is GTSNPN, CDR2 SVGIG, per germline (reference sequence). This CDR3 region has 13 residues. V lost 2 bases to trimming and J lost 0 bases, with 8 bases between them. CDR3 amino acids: CAWSRQLSYEQYF. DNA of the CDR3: TGTGCCTGGAGTAGACAGCTCTCCTACGAGCAGTACTTC.

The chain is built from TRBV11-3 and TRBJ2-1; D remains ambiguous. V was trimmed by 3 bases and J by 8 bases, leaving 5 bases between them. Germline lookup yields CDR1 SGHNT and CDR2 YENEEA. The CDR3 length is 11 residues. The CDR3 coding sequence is TGTGCCAGCAGCTTTCACTATGAGCAGTTCTTC. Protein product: CASSFHYEQFF.

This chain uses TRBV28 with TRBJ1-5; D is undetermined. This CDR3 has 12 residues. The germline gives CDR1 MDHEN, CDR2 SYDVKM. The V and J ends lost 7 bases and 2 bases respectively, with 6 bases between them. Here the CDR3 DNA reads TGTGCCAGCAACGAGGGCAATCAGCCCCAGCATTTT. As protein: CASNEGNQPQHF.

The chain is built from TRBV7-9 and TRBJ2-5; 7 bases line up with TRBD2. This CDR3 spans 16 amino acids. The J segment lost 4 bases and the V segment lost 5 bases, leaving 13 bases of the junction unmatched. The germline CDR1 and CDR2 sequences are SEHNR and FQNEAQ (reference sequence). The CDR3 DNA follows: TGTGCCAGCAGCCCGCCCCCCGGGACTATCTTAGAGACCCAGTACTTC. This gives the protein CASSPPPGTILETQYF.

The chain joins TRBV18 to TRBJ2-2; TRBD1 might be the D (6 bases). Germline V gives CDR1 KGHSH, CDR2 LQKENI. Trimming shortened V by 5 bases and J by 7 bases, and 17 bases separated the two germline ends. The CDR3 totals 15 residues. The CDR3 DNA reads TGTGCCAGCTCATCCACTACAGGGATCATCGGGGAGCTGTTTTTT. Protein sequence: CASSSTTGIIGELFF.

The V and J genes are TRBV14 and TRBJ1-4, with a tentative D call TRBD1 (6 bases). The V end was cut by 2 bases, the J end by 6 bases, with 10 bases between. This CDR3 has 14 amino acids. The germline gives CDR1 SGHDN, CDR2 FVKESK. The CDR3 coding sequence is TGTGCCAGCAGCCAAAACAGGGTCGATGAAAAACTGTTTTTT. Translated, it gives CASSQNRVDEKLFF.

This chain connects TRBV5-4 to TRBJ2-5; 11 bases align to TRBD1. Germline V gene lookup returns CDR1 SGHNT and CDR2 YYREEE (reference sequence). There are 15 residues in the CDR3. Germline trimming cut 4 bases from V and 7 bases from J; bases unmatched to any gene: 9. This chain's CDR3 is CASSAGQGAGGTQYF. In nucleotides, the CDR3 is TGTGCCAGCAGCGCCGGACAGGGGGCAGGTGGGACCCAGTACTTC.

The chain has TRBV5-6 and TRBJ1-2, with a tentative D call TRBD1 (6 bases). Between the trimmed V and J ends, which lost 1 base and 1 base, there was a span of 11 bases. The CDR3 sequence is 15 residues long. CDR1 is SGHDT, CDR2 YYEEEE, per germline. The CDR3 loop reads CASSLQGRINYGYTF. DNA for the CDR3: TGTGCCAGCAGCTTGCAGGGGCGCATTAACTATGGCTACACCTTC.

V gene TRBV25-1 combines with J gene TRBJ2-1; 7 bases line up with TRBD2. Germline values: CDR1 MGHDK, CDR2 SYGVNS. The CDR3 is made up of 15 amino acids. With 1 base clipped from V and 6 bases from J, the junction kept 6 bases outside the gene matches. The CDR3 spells CASSESGGSFNEQFF. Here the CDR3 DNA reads TGTGCCAGCAGTGAATCGGGCGGGAGTTTCAATGAGCAGTTCTTC.

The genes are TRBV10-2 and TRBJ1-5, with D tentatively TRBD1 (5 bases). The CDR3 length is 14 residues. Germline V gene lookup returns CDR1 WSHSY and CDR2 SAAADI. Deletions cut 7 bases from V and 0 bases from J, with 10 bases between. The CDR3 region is CASKKGNSNQPQHF. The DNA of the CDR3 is TGCGCCAGCAAAAAGGGGAATAGCAATCAGCCCCAGCATTTT.